Below, one T cell receptor beta chain is given with its context. Its antigen target is currently unknown. It has no much larger one-base neighbor in the sample; base qualities were not kept. The library was made by PCR. Sequencing relied on an Illumina HiSeq 2500. TCR libraries were prepared with molecular barcoding, using unique molecular identifiers to normalize TCRbeta repertoire quantification. TCRdb ran its own pipeline on the public reads, namely fastp trimming at Q25 and MiXCR clone calling, and kept in-frame beta chains. CDR3 protein duplicates are merged, each entry listing the most common genes and DNA. Recorded for this sample are around 670,000 distinct CDR3 sequences; around 14% of them occurred a single time. 0.75% to 0.85% of the sample is taken by the ten largest. The data originate from a study of T-cell reconstitution after alpha-beta-depleted transplantation in children (TCRdb year 2016). Looking at the study overall: T-cell immune reconstitution after TCRalphabeta/CD19-depleted allogeneic hematopoietic cell transplantation in children was quantitatively tracked in the study by means of TCR repertoire profiling.

On the study overall, not on this receptor specifically: In some patients, the high TCRbeta diversity seen at day 60 was put down to recipient T cells and intrathymic progenitors that had survived conditioning. Over subsequent months, a decline in hyperexpanded clone frequencies was noted, and after one year, T-cell counts and TCRbeta diversity were mostly ascribed to newly produced T cells. The apparently early recovery of alphabetaT-cell counts about two months after transplant reportedly depended on only several hundred rapidly expanded clones that came from non-depleted graft cells.

In light of the paper, this sample's treatment or condition label describes: allogeneic hematopoietic cell transplantation with graft depleted of TCRalphabeta T cells and CD19 B cells. Transplant recipients were children who received TCRalphabeta/CD19-depleted allogeneic hematopoietic cell grafts. As encoded in the germline V gene (reference sequence), CDR1 is DFQATT while CDR2 is SNEGSKA. Relative to germline, V is missing 6 bases and J is missing 1 base, with 3 bases of the junction outside any gene match. The CDR3 starts with the cysteine, ends with the phenylalanine, and has 13 residues. Only the CDR3 portion is preserved as DNA: 39 bases, with reading frame beginning at the first base.

The sequence derives from a girl aged 2 to 9 with congenital amegakaryocytic thrombocytopenia, due to receive a stem cell transplant. The sequence is built from TRBV20-1 and TRBJ2-4; 7 bases in the junction line up with TRBD2. The material was PBMCs, obtained before TCRalphabeta/CD19-depleted stem cell transplant. The CDR3 has the sequence CSAWEGAKNIQYF. DNA sequence: TGCAGTGCATGGGAGGGGGCCAAAAACATTCAGTACTTC.